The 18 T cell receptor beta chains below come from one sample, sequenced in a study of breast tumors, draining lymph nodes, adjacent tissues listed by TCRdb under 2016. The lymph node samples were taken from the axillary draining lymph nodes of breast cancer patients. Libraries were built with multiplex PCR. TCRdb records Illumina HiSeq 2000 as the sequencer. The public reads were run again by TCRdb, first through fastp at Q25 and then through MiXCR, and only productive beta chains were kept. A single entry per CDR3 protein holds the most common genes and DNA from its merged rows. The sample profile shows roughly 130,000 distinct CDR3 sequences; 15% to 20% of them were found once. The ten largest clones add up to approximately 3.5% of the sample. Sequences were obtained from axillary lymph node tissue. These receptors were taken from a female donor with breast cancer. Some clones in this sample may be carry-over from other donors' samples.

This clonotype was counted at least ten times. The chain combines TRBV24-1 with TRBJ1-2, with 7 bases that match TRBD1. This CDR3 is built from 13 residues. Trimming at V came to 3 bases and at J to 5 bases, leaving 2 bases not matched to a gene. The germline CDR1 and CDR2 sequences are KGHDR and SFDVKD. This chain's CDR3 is CATSDGDRYGYTF. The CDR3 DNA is TGTGCCACCAGTGATGGGGACAGATATGGCTACACCTTC.

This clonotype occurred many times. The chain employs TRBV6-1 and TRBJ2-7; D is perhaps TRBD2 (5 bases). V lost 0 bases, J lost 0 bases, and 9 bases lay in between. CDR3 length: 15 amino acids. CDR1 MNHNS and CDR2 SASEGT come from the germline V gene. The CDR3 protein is CASSEALGSSYEQYF. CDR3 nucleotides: TGTGCCAGCAGTGAAGCGCTAGGGAGCTCCTACGAGCAGTACTTC.

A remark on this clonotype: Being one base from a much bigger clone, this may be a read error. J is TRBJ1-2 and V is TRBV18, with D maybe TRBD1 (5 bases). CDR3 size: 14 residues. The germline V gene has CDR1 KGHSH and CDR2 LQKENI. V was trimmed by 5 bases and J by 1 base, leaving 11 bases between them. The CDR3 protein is CASSTYGGNYGYTF. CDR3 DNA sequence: TGTGCCAGCTCAACTTACGGGGGTAACTATGGCTACACCTTC.

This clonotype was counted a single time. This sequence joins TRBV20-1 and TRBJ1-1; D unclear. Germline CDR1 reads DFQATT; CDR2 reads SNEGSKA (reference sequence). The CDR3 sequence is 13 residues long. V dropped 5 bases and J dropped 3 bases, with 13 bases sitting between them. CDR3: CSAGIRRDTEAFF. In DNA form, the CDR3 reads TGCAGTGCTGGTATCAGAAGGGACACTGAAGCTTTCTTT.

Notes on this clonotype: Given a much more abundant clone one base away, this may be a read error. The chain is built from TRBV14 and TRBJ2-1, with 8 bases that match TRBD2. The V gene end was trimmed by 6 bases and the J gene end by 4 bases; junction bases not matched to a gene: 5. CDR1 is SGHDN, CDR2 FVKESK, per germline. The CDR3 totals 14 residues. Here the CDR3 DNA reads TGTGCCAGCAGTAAACTAGCGGTATACAATGAGCAGTTCTTC. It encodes CASSKLAVYNEQFF.

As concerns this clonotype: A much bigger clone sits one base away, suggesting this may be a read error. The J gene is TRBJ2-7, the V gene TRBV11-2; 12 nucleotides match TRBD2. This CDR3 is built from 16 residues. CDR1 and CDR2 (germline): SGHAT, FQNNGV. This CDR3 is CASSPALAGGGDEQCF. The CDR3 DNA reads TGTGCCAGCAGTCCTGCACTAGCGGGAGGTGGGGACGAGCAGTGCTTC.

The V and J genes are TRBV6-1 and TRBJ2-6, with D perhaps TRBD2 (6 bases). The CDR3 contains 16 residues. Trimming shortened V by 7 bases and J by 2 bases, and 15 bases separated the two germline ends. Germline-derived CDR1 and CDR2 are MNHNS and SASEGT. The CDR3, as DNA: TGTGCCAGCATGGGGACGGCGGGGCCTGGGGCCAACGTCCTGACTTTC. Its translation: CASMGTAGPGANVLTF.

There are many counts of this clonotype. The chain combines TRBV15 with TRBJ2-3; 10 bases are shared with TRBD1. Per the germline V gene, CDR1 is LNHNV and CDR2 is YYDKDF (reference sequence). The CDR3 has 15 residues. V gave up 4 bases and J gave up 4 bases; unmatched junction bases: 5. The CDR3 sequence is CATSTGQGEADTQYF. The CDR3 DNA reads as TGTGCCACCAGCACTGGACAGGGGGAAGCAGATACGCAGTATTTT.

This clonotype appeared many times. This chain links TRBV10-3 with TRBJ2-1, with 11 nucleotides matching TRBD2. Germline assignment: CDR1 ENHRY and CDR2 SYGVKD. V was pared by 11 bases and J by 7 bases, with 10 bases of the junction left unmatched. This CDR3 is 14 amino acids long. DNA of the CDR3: TGTGCCGTATCGAAGACTAGCGGGATAAATGAGCAGTTCTTC. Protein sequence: CAVSKTSGINEQFF.

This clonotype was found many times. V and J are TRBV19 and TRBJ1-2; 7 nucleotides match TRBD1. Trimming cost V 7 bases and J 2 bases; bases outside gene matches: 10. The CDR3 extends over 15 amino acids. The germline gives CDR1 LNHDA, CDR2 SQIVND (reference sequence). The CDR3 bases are TGTGCCAGTAAAGCCTCCGGGACAGTAAACTATGGCTACACCTTC. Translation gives CASKASGTVNYGYTF. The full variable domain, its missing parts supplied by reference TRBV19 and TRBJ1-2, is DGGITQSPKYLFRKEGQNVTLSCEQNLNHDAMYWYRQDPGQGLRLIYYSQIVNDFQKGDIAEGYSVSREKKESFPLTVTSAQKNPTAFYLCASKASGTVNYGYTFGSGTRLTVV.

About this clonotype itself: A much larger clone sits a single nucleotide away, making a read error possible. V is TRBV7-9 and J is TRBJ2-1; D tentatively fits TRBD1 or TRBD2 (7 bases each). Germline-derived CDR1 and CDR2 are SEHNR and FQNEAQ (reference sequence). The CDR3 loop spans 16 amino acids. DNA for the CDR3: TGTGCCAACAGCTTAGCTGGGTTTGTCAGGGGGGGTGAGCAGTTCTTC. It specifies CANSLAGFVRGGEQFF.

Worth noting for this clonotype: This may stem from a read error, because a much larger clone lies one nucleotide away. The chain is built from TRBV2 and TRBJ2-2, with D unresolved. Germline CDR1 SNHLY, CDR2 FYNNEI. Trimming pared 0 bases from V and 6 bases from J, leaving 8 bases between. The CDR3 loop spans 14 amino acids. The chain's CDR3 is CASSEARVAGELFF. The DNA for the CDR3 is TGTGCCAGCAGTGAAGCTCGGGTTGCCGGGGAGCTGTTTTTT.

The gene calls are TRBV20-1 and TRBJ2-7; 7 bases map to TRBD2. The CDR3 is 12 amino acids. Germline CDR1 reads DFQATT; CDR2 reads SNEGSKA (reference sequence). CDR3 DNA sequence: TGCAGCCCTCAGCGGGAATCCTACGAGCAGTACTTC. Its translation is CSPQRESYEQYF.

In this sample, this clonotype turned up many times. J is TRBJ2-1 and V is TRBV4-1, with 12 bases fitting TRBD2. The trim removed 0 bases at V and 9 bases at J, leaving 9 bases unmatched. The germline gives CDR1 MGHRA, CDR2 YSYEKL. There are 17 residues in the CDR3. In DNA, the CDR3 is TGCGCCAGCAGCCAAGACACGGGACTAGCGGGCCGACTTGAGCAGTTCTTC. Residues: CASSQDTGLAGRLEQFF.

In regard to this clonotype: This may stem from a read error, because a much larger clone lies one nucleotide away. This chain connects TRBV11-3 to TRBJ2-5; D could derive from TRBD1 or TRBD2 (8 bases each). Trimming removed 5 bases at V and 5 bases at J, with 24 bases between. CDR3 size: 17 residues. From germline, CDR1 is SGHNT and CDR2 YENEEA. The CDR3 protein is CASSPGGMTGAEETQYF. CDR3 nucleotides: TGTGCCAGCAGCCCGGGAGGGATGACAGGGGCGGAGGAGACCCAGTACTTC.

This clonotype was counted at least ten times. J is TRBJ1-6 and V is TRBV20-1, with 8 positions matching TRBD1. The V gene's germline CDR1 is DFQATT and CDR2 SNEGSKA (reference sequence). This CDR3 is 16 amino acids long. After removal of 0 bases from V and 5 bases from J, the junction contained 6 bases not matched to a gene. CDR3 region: CSARDPGQGNNSPLHF. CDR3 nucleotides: TGCAGTGCTAGAGACCCAGGACAGGGAAATAATTCACCCCTCCACTTT.

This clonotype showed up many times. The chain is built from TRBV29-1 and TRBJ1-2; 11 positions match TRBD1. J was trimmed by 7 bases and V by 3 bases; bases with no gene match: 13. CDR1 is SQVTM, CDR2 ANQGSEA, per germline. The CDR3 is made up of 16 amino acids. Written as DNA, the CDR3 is TGCAGCGTTGACTTCTTCCGGGGACAGGGGGGAACTGGCTACACCTTC. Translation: CSVDFFRGQGGTGYTF.

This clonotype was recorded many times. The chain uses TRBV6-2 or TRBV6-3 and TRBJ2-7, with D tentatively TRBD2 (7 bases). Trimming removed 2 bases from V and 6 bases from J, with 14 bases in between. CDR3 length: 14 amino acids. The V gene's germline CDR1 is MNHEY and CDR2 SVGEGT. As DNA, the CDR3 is TGTGCCAGCAGTTACGGGGGGGCGTCGGGCGAGCAGTACTTC. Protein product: CASSYGGASGEQYF.